The entry below describes one T cell receptor (beta chain). The antigen is not known. Frozen-stored PBMCs produced about 2 micrograms of genomic DNA for TCR beta libraries. The data belong to a study of cytotoxic CD8 clonotypes in ibrutinib-treated CLL. Study-wide points: Public clonotypes showed up rarely, and on treatment they shrank or held steady. Clonality rose at ibrutinib response and fell back toward baseline at progression.

The CDR3 consists of 20 residues. The V segment lost 4 bases and the J segment 3 bases; nucleotides outside the gene matches: 22. Germline values: CDR1 LGHNT, CDR2 FRNRAP. Sequenced by immunoSEQ multiplex PCR; TCRdb stores in-frame clones only, minus some. In the table there are 75,000 to 90,000 clones, roughly 83% of which are singletons. The source is a human donor with chronic lymphocytic leukemia. The source material was PBMCs, sampled after 24 months of ibrutinib treatment. The chain has TRBV12-5 and TRBJ2-7; 9 nucleotides match TRBD2. CDR3 sequence: CASGCAGLAGLRPNRYEQYF. The CDR3 DNA reads TGTGCTAGTGGTTGCGCCGGTCTAGCGGGACTTCGACCCAATCGCTACGAGCAGTACTTC.